The T cell receptor (beta chain) under discussion was sequenced for a study of blood T cell repertoires in COVID-19. With V trimmed by 1 base and J by 3 bases, 3 bases remained unmatched. This CDR3 region has 14 residues. Germline loops: CDR1 MGHRA, CDR2 YSYEKL. Using immunoSEQ multiplex PCR, the repertoire was profiled, and TCRdb retains in-frame clones only, with some absent. Among hundreds of thousands of clones listed, 86% were seen once. The specimen sequenced was peripheral blood. The gene calls are TRBV4-1 and TRBJ2-7; 7 bases agree with TRBD1. The TCR sequence derives from a woman in her 70s with COVID-19, enrolled during active disease. The CDR3 loop reads CASSQGQGLYEQYF. The CDR3 DNA sequence: TGCGCCAGCAGCCAAGGACAGGGTCTCTACGAGCAGTACTTC.